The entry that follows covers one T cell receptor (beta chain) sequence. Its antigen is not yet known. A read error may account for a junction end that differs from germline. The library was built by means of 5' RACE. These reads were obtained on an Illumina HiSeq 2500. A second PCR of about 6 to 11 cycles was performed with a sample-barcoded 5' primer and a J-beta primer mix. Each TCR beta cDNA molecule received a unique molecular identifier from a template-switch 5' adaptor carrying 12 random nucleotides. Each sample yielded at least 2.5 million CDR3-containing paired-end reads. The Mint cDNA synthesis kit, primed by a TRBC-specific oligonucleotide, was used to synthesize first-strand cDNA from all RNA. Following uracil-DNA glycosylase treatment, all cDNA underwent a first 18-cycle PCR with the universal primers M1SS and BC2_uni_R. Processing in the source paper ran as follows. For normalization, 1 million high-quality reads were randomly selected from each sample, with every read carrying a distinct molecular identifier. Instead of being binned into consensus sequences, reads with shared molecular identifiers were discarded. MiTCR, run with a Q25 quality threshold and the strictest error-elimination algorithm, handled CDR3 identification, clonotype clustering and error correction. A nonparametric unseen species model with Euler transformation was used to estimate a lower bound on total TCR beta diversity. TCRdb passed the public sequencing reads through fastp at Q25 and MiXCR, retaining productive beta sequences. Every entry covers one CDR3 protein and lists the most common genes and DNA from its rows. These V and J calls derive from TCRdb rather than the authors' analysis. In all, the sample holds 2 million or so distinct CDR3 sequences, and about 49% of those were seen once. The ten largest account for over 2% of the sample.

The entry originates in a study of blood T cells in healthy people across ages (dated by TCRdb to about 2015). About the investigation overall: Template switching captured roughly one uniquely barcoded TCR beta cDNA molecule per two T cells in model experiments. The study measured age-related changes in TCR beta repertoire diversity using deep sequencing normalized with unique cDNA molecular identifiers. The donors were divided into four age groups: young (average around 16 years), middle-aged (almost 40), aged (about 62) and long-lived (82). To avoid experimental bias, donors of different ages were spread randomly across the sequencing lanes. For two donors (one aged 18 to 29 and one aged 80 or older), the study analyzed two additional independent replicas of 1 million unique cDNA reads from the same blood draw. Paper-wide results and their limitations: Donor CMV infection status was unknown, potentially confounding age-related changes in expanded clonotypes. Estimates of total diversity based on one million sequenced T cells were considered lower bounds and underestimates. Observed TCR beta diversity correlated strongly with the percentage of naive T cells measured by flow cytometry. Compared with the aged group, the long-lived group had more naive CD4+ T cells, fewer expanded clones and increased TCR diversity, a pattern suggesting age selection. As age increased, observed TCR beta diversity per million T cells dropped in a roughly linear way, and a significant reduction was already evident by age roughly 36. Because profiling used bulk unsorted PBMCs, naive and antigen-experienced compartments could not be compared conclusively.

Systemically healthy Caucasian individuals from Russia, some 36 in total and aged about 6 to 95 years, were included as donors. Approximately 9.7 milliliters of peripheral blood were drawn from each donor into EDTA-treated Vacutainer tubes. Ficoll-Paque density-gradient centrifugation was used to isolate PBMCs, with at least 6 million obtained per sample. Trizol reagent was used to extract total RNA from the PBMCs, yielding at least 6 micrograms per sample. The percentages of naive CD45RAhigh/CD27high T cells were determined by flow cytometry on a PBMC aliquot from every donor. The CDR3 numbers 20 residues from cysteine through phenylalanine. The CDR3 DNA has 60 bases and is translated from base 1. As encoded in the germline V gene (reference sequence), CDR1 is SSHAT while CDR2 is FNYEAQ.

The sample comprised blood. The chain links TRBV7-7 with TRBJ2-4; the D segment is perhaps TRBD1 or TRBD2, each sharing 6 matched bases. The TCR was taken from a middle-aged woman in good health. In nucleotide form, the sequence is TGTGCTAGCAGCTCAGGAACCCGCGGGACTTTCCCCAGGGGCAAAAACATTCAGTACTTC. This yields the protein CASSSGTRGTFPRGKNIQYF.